The subject of this entry is one TCR beta chain. This entry belongs to a study of shared T cell receptors in the human thymus. Produced via immunoSEQ multiplex PCR; TCRdb's table is partial and in-frame only. The repertoire holds a few hundred thousand clones, with roughly 94% as singletons. CDR3 size: 14 residues. V was trimmed by 7 bases and J by 3 bases, leaving 18 bases between them. Germline CDR1 GTSNPN, CDR2 SVGIG (reference sequence). Sequenced sample: thymocytes. The sequence was collected from a human donor. The chain uses TRBV30 and TRBJ1-2; D perhaps matches TRBD1 (5 bases). The CDR3 DNA reads TGTGCCTCCAGCCCAGGGAATGGTGACTATGGCTACACCTTC. As protein: CASSPGNGDYGYTF.